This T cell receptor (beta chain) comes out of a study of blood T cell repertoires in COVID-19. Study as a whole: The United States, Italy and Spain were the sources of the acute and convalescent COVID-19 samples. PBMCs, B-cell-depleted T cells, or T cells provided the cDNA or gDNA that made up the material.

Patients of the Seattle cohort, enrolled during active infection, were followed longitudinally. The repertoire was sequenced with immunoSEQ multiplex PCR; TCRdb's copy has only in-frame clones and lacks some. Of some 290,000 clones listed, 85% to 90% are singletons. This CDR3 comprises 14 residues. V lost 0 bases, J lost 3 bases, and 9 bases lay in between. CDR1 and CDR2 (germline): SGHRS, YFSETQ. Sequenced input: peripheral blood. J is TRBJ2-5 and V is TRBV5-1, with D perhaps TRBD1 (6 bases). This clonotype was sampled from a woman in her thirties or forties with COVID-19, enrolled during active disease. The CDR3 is CASSLARGEETQYF. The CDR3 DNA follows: TGCGCCAGCAGCTTGGCCAGGGGTGAAGAGACCCAGTACTTC. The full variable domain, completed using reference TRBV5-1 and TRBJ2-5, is KAGVTQTPRYLIKTRGQQVTLSCSPISGHRSVSWYQQTPGQGLQFLFEYFSETQRNKGNFPGRFSGRQFSNSRSEMNVSTLELGDSALYLCASSLARGEETQYFGPGTRLLVL.